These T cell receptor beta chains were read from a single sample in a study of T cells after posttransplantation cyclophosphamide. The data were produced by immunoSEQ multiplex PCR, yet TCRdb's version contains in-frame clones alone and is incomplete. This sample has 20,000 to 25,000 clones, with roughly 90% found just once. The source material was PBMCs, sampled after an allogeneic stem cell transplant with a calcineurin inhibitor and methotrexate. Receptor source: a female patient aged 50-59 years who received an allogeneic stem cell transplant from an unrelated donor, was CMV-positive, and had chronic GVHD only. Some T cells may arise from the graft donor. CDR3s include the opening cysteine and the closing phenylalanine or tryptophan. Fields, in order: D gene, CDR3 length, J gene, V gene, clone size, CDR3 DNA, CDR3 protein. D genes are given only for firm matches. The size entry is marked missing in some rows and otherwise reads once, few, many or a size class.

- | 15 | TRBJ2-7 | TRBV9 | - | TGTGCCAGCAGCGTGGGCACAGGGTCAGGTCAGGAGCAGTACTTC | CASSVGTGSGQEQYF
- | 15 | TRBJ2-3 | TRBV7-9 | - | TGTGCCAGCAGCTTATACCGTACTAGCACAGATACGCAGTATTTT | CASSLYRTSTDTQYF
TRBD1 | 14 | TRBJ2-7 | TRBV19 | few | TGTGCCAGTAGTCCCAGACAGGGCACCTCCGAGCAGTACTTC | CASSPRQGTSEQYF
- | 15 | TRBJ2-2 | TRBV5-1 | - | TGCGCCAGCAGCTTGGCCTCTTTTGAGACCGGGGAGCTGTTTTTT | CASSLASFETGELFF
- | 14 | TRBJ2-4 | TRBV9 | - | TGTGCCAGCAGCGAACACCTAGCCAAAAACATTCAGTACTTC | CASSEHLAKNIQYF
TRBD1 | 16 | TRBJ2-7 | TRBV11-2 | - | TGTGCCAGCAGCTCGATCACAGGGGGCAGCTCCTACGAGCAGTACTTC | CASSSITGGSSYEQYF
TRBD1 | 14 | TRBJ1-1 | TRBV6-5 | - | TGTGCCAGCAGTGTCCTGACAGGGTGGGCTGAAGCTTTCTTT | CASSVLTGWAEAFF
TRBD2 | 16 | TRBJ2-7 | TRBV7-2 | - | TGTGCCAGCAGCTTAGCGCGAAATAGCGGGGGCCAGGAGCAGTACTTC | CASSLARNSGGQEQYF
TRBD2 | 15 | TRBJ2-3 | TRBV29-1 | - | TGCAGCGTTGAGCACCTAGCGGAAAACACAGATACGCAGTATTTT | CSVEHLAENTDTQYF
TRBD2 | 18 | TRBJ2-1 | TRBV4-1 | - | TGCGCCAGCAGCCAATCTGCTAACGGGAGGAGCTCCTACAATGAGCAGTTCTTC | CASSQSANGRSSYNEQFF
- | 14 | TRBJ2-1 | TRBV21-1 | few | TGTGCCAGCAACTCCGACAGGGCTAACAATGAGCAGTTCTTC | CASNSDRANNEQFF
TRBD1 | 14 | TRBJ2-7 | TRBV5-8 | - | TGTGCCAGCAGGACAGGGGGCTCCACCTACGAGCAGTACTTC | CASRTGGSTYEQYF
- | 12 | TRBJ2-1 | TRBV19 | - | TGTGCCAGTAGCCTGGAGGTCCATGAGCAGTTCTTC | CASSLEVHEQFF
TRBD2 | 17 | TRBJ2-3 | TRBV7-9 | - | TGTGCCAGCAGCTTAAGTAGTAGCGGGAGGGCCTCAGATACGCAGTATTTT | CASSLSSSGRASDTQYF
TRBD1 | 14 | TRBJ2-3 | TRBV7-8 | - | TGTGCCAGCAGCTCCGGACAGGGTGGAGATACGCAGTATTTT | CASSSGQGGDTQYF
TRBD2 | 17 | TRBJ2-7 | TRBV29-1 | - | TGCAGCGTCGCCGGGACTAGCGGGGGTATTTTCTCCTACGAGCAGTACTTC | CSVAGTSGGIFSYEQYF
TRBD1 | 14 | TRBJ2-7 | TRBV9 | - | TGTGCCAGCAGCGTCGGGACAGGGACCTACGAGCAGTACTTC | CASSVGTGTYEQYF
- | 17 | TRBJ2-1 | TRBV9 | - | TGTGCCAGCAGCGTGGACAGCCCCGGGACCTCCTACAATGAGCAGTTCTTC | CASSVDSPGTSYNEQFF
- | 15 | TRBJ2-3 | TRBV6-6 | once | TGTGCCAGCAGAACGGACAGTCGCGGCACAGATACGCAGTATTTT | CASRTDSRGTDTQYF
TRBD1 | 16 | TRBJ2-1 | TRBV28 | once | TGTGCCAGCAGTTTAAATTTTGGGACAGGTATTTCCGAGCAGTTCTTC | CASSLNFGTGISEQFF
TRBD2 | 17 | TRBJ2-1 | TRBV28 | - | TGTGCCAGCAGTTTATCTCGCGTTAGCGGGCTAATCAATGAGCAGTTCTTC | CASSLSRVSGLINEQFF
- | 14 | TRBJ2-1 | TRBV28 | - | TGTGCCAGCAGTTCCTCGGGTCTCACGGATGAGCAGTTCTTC | CASSSSGLTDEQFF
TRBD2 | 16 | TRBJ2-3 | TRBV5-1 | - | TGCGCCAGCAGCCTGGGACTAGCGGAGGTCACAGATACGCAGTATTTT | CASSLGLAEVTDTQYF
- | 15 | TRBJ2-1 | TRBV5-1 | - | TGCGCCAGCAGCTTGGACAGAAGCTCCTACAATGAGCAGTTCTTC | CASSLDRSSYNEQFF
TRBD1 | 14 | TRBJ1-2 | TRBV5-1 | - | TGCGCGAGCACTGGGGACAGGGCAATTTATGGCTACACCTTC | CASTGDRAIYGYTF
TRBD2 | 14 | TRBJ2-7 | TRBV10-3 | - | TGTGCCATCAGGGAACTAGCGGGAGCCTACGAGCAGTACTTC | CAIRELAGAYEQYF
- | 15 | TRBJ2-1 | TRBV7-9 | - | TGTGCCAGCAGCTTAGGCCCGGGAGCGCTGAATGAGCAGTTCTTC | CASSLGPGALNEQFF
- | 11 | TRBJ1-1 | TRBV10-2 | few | TGCGCCAGCAGTGAAGCGGGGACAGCTTTCTTT | CASSEAGTAFF
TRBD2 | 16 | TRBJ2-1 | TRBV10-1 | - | TGCGCCAGCAGTGAGTCCGGGAGGGCCCTAGAAAATGAGCAGTTCTTC | CASSESGRALENEQFF
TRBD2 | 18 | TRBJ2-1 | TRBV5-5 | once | TGTGCCAGCAGCTTACTAACTAGCGGGGACTACTCCTACAATGAGCAGTTCTTC | CASSLLTSGDYSYNEQFF
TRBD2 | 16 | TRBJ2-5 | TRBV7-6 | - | TGTGCCAGCAGCTTAGGACTAGCGGGGGCTGGGGAGACCCAGTACTTC | CASSLGLAGAGETQYF
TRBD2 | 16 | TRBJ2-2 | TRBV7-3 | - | TGTGCCAGCAGCCCCCGGGGGGGCCGGAACACCGGGGAGCTGTTTTTT | CASSPRGGRNTGELFF
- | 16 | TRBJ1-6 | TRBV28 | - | TGTGCCAGCAGTCCCGCACAGGGTATCGGTAATTCACCCCTCCACTTT | CASSPAQGIGNSPLHF
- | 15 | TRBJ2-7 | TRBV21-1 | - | TGTGCCAGCAGCAAAGGGGAGCGGGAGGGCTACGAGCAGTACTTC | CASSKGEREGYEQYF